This is a list of T cell receptor beta chains from one sample in a study of blood T cell repertoires in COVID-19. Profiling relied on immunoSEQ multiplex PCR, and the TCRdb table lists in-frame clones only, not all of them. The sample lists around 51,000 clones, 86% occurring once. Source material: peripheral blood. These receptors all come from a man of 80 years or more with active COVID-19. Both conserved end residues are part of each CDR3. D genes are given only for firm matches. A clone size is listed for some rows: how often the clone was seen (once, few, many), or a class if it is expanded.

clone size	J gene	D gene	V gene	CDR3 protein	CDR3 DNA
.	TRBJ2-2	.	TRBV19	CASSMIEVNTGELFF	TGTGCCAGTAGTATGATAGAAGTGAACACCGGGGAGCTGTTTTTT
.	TRBJ1-4	.	TRBV19	CASSIGRANEKLFF	TGTGCCAGTAGTATAGGACGGGCTAATGAAAAACTGTTTTTT
once	TRBJ2-1	.	TRBV28	CASSFRGRASEQFF	TGTGCCAGCAGTTTTAGGGGGAGGGCTAGTGAGCAGTTCTTC
.	TRBJ1-4	TRBD1	TRBV5-4	CASSQDRVNEKLFF	TGTGCCAGCAGCCAGGACAGGGTAAATGAAAAACTGTTTTTT
once	TRBJ2-7	.	TRBV5-1	CASSVGEMYEQYF	TGCGCCAGCAGCGTGGGCGAGATGTACGAGCAGTACTTC
.	TRBJ1-6	.	TRBV25-1	CASSAGGSSYNSPLHF	TGTGCCAGCAGTGCGGGGGGAAGCTCCTATAATTCACCCCTCCACTTT
.	TRBJ2-1	.	TRBV6-5	CASSRTASYNEQFF	TGTGCCAGCAGTCGGACAGCCTCCTACAATGAGCAGTTCTTC
.	TRBJ2-7	.	TRBV25-1	CASTREEGSYEQYF	TGTGCCAGCACCCGGGAAGAGGGCTCCTACGAGCAGTACTTC
.	TRBJ2-5	TRBD1	TRBV5-1	CASRPGTGKETQYF	TGCGCCAGCAGACCCGGGACAGGGAAGGAGACCCAGTACTTC
.	TRBJ1-2	.	TRBV19	CASSVQEARGGYTF	TGTGCCAGTAGTGTTCAGGAGGCCAGGGGTGGCTACACCTTC
.	TRBJ1-2	TRBD1	TRBV28	CASSQRQGARIVHGYTF	TGTGCCAGCAGCCAACGACAGGGGGCGCGGATTGTGCATGGCTACACCTTC
.	TRBJ2-1	TRBD1	TRBV2	CASSTDRVAYNEQFF	TGTGCCAGCAGTACAGACAGGGTCGCCTACAATGAGCAGTTCTTC
.	TRBJ2-5	.	TRBV5-1	CASSLIQGRETQYF	TGCGCCAGCAGCTTGATACAGGGTCGAGAGACCCAGTACTTC
.	TRBJ2-3	.	TRBV11-3	CASSGSGERDTQYF	TGTGCCAGCAGCGGGTCGGGGGAGAGGGATACGCAGTATTTT
.	TRBJ1-3	TRBD1	TRBV6-5	CASTGTGAGNTIYF	TGTGCCAGCACAGGGACAGGGGCTGGAAACACCATATATTTT
.	TRBJ1-3	TRBD1	TRBV30	CAWILTGTGNGNTIYF	TGTGCCTGGATCCTGACCGGGACAGGGAATGGAAACACCATATATTTT
.	TRBJ2-7	TRBD1	TRBV7-2	CASSSRTGVTYEQYF	TGTGCCAGCAGCTCTCGGACAGGAGTTACCTACGAGCAGTACTTC
.	TRBJ1-6	.	TRBV28	CASSLSAEGALHF	TGTGCCAGCAGTTTATCCGCTGAGGGGGCCCTCCACTTT
.	TRBJ2-7	TRBD1	TRBV7-2	CASSFTGGTYEQYF	TGTGCCAGCAGCTTTACAGGGGGGACCTACGAGCAGTACTTC
.	TRBJ1-1	.	TRBV7-3	CASSLGGGPGRDEAFF	TGTGCCAGCAGCTTAGGGGGAGGGCCTGGTCGGGATGAAGCTTTCTTT
.	TRBJ1-4	TRBD1	TRBV2	CASSDWGTGDEKLFF	TGTGCCAGCAGTGATTGGGGGACAGGGGATGAAAAACTGTTTTTT
.	TRBJ1-5	.	TRBV6-2/TRBV6-3	CASSYQEDQPQHF	TGTGCCAGCAGTTACCAGGAGGACCAGCCCCAGCATTTT
once	TRBJ2-7	TRBD2	TRBV28	CASSASGLAGGNEQYF	TGTGCCAGCAGTGCCTCGGGACTAGCGGGAGGTAACGAGCAGTACTTC
.	TRBJ2-7	TRBD2	TRBV19	CASSMSGVWEGEQYF	TGTGCCAGTAGTATGTCGGGAGTTTGGGAGGGCGAGCAGTACTTC
.	TRBJ1-1	.	TRBV19	CASSKRQTLQSEAFF	TGTGCCAGTAGTAAAAGACAGACCTTGCAAAGTGAAGCTTTCTTT
.	TRBJ1-1	.	TRBV5-1	CASSFPGQNTEAFF	TGCGCCAGCAGCTTCCCTGGACAGAACACTGAAGCTTTCTTT
.	TRBJ2-7	TRBD2	TRBV7-2	CASSPRLAGGEQYF	TGTGCCAGCAGCCCAAGACTAGCGGGAGGAGAGCAGTACTTC
.	TRBJ2-1	TRBD2	TRBV18	CASSQSSPSGPWNEQFF	TGTGCCAGCTCACAAAGTAGTCCTAGCGGCCCTTGGAATGAGCAGTTCTTC
once	TRBJ2-1	.	TRBV5-4	CASSLAGAREQFF	TGTGCCAGCAGCTTGGCAGGGGCAAGAGAGCAGTTCTTC
.	TRBJ2-1	.	TRBV4-3	CASSPDSTSFNEQFF	TGCGCCAGCAGCCCCGACTCAACTAGTTTCAATGAGCAGTTCTTC
.	TRBJ1-4	.	TRBV19	CASSNTGTNEKLFF	TGTGCCAGTAGTAACACAGGGACTAATGAAAAACTGTTTTTT
.	TRBJ2-5	.	TRBV2	CASSEAVSQFGTQYF	TGTGCCAGCAGTGAAGCGGTCTCACAGTTCGGGACCCAGTACTTC
once	TRBJ2-7	TRBD1	TRBV27	CASSTTGGRYEQYF	TGTGCCAGCAGCACCACAGGGGGTCGCTACGAGCAGTACTTC
.	TRBJ2-3	TRBD2	TRBV3-1/TRBV3-2	CASSPGLAESTDTQYF	TGTGCCAGCAGCCCCGGACTAGCGGAGAGCACAGATACGCAGTATTTT